This T cell receptor (beta chain) was documented in a study of T cell responses to AZD1222 COVID-19 vaccine. Repertoires were generated with immunoSEQ multiplex PCR, while TCRdb's copy carries only in-frame clones and drops some. The sample lists 55,000 to 80,000 clones; approximately 90% were seen once. The CDR3 is 14 amino acids. After removal of 6 bases from V and 10 bases from J, the junction contained 13 bases not matched to a gene. The germline V gene has CDR1 MNHEY and CDR2 SVGAGI. The chain carries TRBV6-5 and TRBJ1-2; 8 bases are a match to TRBD1. The sample here was peripheral blood, taken 28 days after the second AZD1222 dose. The TCR was taken from an adult who received the AZD1222 COVID-19 vaccine. This CDR3 is CASRSISGTGDYTF. The CDR3, as DNA: TGTGCCAGCAGATCCATATCCGGGACAGGAGACTACACCTTC.